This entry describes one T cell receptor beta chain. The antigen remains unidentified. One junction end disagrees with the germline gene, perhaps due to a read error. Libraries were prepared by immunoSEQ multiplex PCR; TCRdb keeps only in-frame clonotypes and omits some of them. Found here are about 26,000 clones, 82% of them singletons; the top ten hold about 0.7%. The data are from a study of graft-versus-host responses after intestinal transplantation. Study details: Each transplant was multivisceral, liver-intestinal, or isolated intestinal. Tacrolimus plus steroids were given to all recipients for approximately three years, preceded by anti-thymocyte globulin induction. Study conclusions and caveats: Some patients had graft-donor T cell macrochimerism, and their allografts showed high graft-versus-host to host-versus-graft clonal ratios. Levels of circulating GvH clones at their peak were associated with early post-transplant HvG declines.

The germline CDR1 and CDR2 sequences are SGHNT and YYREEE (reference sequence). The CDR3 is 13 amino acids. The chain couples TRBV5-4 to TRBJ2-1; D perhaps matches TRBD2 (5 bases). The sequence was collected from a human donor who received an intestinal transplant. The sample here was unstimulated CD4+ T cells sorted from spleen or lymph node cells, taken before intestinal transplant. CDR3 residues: CASSLALVGGSLF. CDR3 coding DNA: TGTGCCAGCAGCTTGGCACTAGTAGGCGGTTCGCTCTTC.